These 27 T cell receptor beta chains were all obtained from the same sample, sequenced in a study of post-analysis software for immune sequencing data. Unique molecular identifiers were present in the TCR beta cDNA libraries. MiXCR, applied by TCRdb to the PCR reads, yields one record per CDR3 protein. Of about 500,000 distinct CDR3 sequences in the sample, roughly 45% were seen once. These receptors have no identified antigens. Whole-study results and caveats: Patients showed TRBV5-6, TRBV5-1 and TRBV20-1 among a few TRBV segments more frequent than in controls.

What was sequenced was blood. Every receptor here comes from a girl aged 10-17 years with multiple sclerosis.

This clonotype was counted only a few times. The V gene is TRBV7-9, the J gene TRBJ1-4, with D possibly being TRBD1 (5 bases). CDR1 SEHNR and CDR2 FQNEAQ come from the germline V gene (reference sequence). The CDR3 is made up of 15 amino acids. Trimming pared 1 base from V and 4 bases from J, leaving 10 bases between. This CDR3 is CASSLEGSRNEKLFF. The DNA for the CDR3 is TGTGCCAGCAGCTTAGAGGGGTCGCGTAATGAAAAACTGTTTTTT.

This clonotype was picked up a small number of times. The chain uses TRBV7-2 and TRBJ2-7; 7 positions agree with TRBD1. The CDR3 sequence is 13 residues long. V shed 5 bases, J shed 0 bases, and the junction held 1 base outside the gene matches. Germline V CDR1 and CDR2: SGHTA, FQGNSA. The DNA of the CDR3 is TGTGCCAGCAGCGGGACAGTCTCCTACGAGCAGTACTTC. Translated, it gives CASSGTVSYEQYF.

The V call is TRBV7-9, the J call TRBJ2-2, with 7 bases lining up with TRBD2. V was clipped by 5 bases and J by 6 bases; unmatched bases: 6. This CDR3 region has 14 residues. Germline CDR1 SEHNR, CDR2 FQNEAQ (reference sequence). The CDR3 sequence is CASSEGLEAGELFF. In DNA form, the CDR3 reads TGTGCCAGCAGCGAAGGACTAGAGGCCGGGGAGCTGTTTTTT.

The CDR3 reads CASSPGPNIRDTQYF. CDR3 DNA sequence: TGCGCCAGCAGCCCCGGACCCAACATTCGTGATACGCAGTATTTT. This chain connects TRBV4-3 to TRBJ2-3, with no clear D. This CDR3 is built from 15 residues. Germline V CDR1 and CDR2: LGHNA, YSLEER. V lost 4 bases, J lost 6 bases, and 17 bases lay in between.

The chain couples TRBV7-3 to TRBJ2-5; 7 nucleotides agree with TRBD1. Germline V CDR1 and CDR2: SGHTA, FQGTGA. V lost 3 bases and J lost 3; bases outside the gene matches: 7. This CDR3 comprises 15 residues. CDR3 DNA: TGTGCCAGCAGCTTGGGAGTAGGGGGCAAAGAGACCCAGTACTTC. Its protein product is CASSLGVGGKETQYF.

This clonotype was seen a few times. J is TRBJ2-5 and V is TRBV28, with 10 bases lining up with TRBD2. After removal of 8 bases from V and 5 bases from J, the junction contained 11 bases not matched to a gene. This CDR3 has 15 amino acids. CDR1 is MDHEN and CDR2 is SYDVKM in the germline V gene. DNA of the CDR3: TGTGCCAGCTTCAAGACTAGCGGGCTTAGGGAGACCCAGTACTTC. It yields the protein CASFKTSGLRETQYF.

The genes are TRBV13 and TRBJ2-7, with 13 bases fitting TRBD2. Germline CDR1 and CDR2: PRHDT and FYEKMQ (reference sequence). The junction had 5 bases not matched to a gene; V was cut back by 2 bases and J by 7 bases. The CDR3 runs 15 residues. The CDR3 DNA sequence: TGTGCCAGCAGCTTAACCCCGGGACTAGCGGGGGAGCAGTACTTC. Its translation is CASSLTPGLAGEQYF.

In this sample, this clonotype turned up a few times. The chain has TRBV4-1 and TRBJ1-2; the match to TRBD1 covers 7 bases. V shed 5 bases, J shed 5 bases, and the junction held 14 bases outside the gene matches. Germline V lookup: CDR1 MGHRA, CDR2 YSYEKL. CDR3 size: 16 residues. The CDR3, as DNA: TGCGCCAGCAGCTTGGTCCGTGACAGGGAGAATTATGGCTACACCTTC. Its protein product is CASSLVRDRENYGYTF.

In this sample, this clonotype turned up a few times. V is TRBV4-3 and J is TRBJ2-7; possible D gene TRBD1, 6 bases. The CDR3 spans 14 residues. The germline V gene encodes CDR1 LGHNA and CDR2 YSLEER. V lost 1 base and J 2 bases, leaving 9 bases between the germline ends. The CDR3: CASSQVTGTYEQYF. The CDR3 DNA is TGCGCCAGCAGCCAAGTTACAGGGACCTACGAGCAGTACTTC.

Remarks on this clonotype: A much larger clone is a single base away; this may be a read error. The chain carries TRBV19 and TRBJ1-1; 9 nucleotides line up with TRBD1. CDR1 and CDR2 (germline): LNHDA, SQIVND (reference sequence). This CDR3 region has 15 residues. V lost 7 bases and J lost 3; bases outside the gene matches: 9. The CDR3 sequence: CASISDRGLDTEAFF. CDR3 nucleotides: TGTGCCAGTATTTCGGACAGGGGATTGGACACTGAAGCTTTCTTT.

The gene calls are TRBV20-1 and TRBJ2-7, with D perhaps TRBD2 (6 bases). Germline V CDR1 and CDR2: DFQATT, SNEGSKA (reference sequence). V was clipped by 7 bases and J by 0 bases, with 19 bases between them. This CDR3 spans 15 amino acids. DNA of the CDR3: TGCAGTGTTAAGGTACCGGGACTTCCCTCCTACGAGCAGTACTTC. This translates into CSVKVPGLPSYEQYF.

This clonotype was counted at least ten times. The V gene is TRBV9, the J gene TRBJ2-1; 7 bases are a match to TRBD2. Germline V gene lookup returns CDR1 SGDLS and CDR2 YYNGEE. The trim removed 0 bases at V and 4 bases at J, leaving 4 bases unmatched. This CDR3 contains 15 residues. The CDR3 DNA reads TGTGCCAGCAGCGTAGCCGGCGGGAGTTACAATGAGCAGTTCTTC. Translating gives CASSVAGGSYNEQFF.

V usage is TRBV29-1 and J usage is TRBJ2-1; possibly TRBD1 for D (6 bases). Trimming left V 3 bases short and J 3 bases short, with 6 bases between. The CDR3 runs to 12 residues. CDR1 is SQVTM, CDR2 ANQGSEA, per germline. CDR3 amino acids: CSVEDSYNEQFF. The DNA for the CDR3 is TGCAGCGTTGAGGACAGCTACAATGAGCAGTTCTTC.

This clonotype was counted only a few times. This chain connects TRBV7-9 to TRBJ2-7; D not certain. The V gene lost 6 bases and the J gene lost 1 base, with 10 bases spanning the gap. Germline V gives CDR1 SEHNR, CDR2 FQNEAQ (reference sequence). This CDR3 is built from 13 residues. CDR3 sequence reads: CASSVHGSYEQYF. The CDR3 DNA reads TGTGCCAGCAGTGTCCACGGTTCCTACGAGCAGTACTTC.

The J gene is TRBJ2-1, the V gene TRBV7-2; a possible D gene is TRBD2 (5 bases). Germline assignment: CDR1 SGHTA and CDR2 FQGNSA. Trimming shortened V by 8 bases and J by 13 bases, and 27 bases separated the two germline ends. This CDR3 contains 15 residues. The CDR3 region has the DNA TGTGCCAGCGTCTTGAAGGACGTTTTGGGAGAGACCCAGTTCTTC. This sequence encodes CASVLKDVLGETQFF.

This clonotype has only a few counts. V and J are TRBV29-1 and TRBJ2-4; the match to TRBD1 covers 7 bases. V gave up 6 bases and J gave up 7 bases; unmatched junction bases: 3. Germline V gene sequence: CDR1 SQVTM, CDR2 ANQGSEA. The CDR3 has 11 residues. The CDR3 is CSVQTGNIQYF. In nucleotides, the CDR3 is TGCAGCGTACAGACAGGGAACATTCAGTACTTC. The complete variable domain, with remaining parts taken from reference TRBV29-1 and TRBJ2-4, reads SAVISQKPSRDICQRGTSLTIQCQVDSQVTMMFWYRQQPGQSLTLIATANQGSEATYESGFVIDKFPISRPNLTFSTLTVSNMSPEDSSIYLCSVQTGNIQYFGAGTRLSVL.

This clonotype came up a few times. The J gene is TRBJ2-1, the V gene TRBV20-1; D unresolved. V gave up 1 base and J gave up 7 bases, with 11 bases separating them. CDR3 length: 13 amino acids. From germline, CDR1 is DFQATT and CDR2 SNEGSKA (reference sequence). The CDR3 nucleotides are TGCAGTGCTAGAGGGGATAGTAGTAATGAGCAGTTCTTC. This codes for CSARGDSSNEQFF.

The chain links TRBV20-1 to TRBJ2-7, with 8 bases matching TRBD2. The CDR3 length is 16 residues. Germline CDR1 reads DFQATT; CDR2 reads SNEGSKA (reference sequence). V dropped 2 bases and J dropped 4; count of bases not matched to a gene: 13. Written as DNA, the CDR3 is TGCAGTGCTAGAAAACGACACGGGACTAGGAGTTACGAGCAGTACTTC. Translated: CSARKRHGTRSYEQYF.

This clonotype was recorded a few times. The chain joins TRBV24-1 to TRBJ2-7; TRBD1 is a possible D gene (5 bases). The CDR3 is 12 residues long. Germline loops: CDR1 KGHDR, CDR2 SFDVKD. The germline V and J ends were trimmed by 5 bases and 2 bases, with 6 bases remaining between them. CDR3 nucleotide sequence: TGTGCCACCAGTGCAGGGCCCTACGAGCAGTACTTC. Amino acid sequence: CATSAGPYEQYF.

This clonotype was seen a handful of times. This chain uses TRBV6-5 with TRBJ1-1; D possibly corresponds to TRBD1 (6 bases). Trimming left V 0 bases short and J 5 bases short, with 10 bases between. This CDR3 contains 14 residues. Germline V gene lookup returns CDR1 MNHEY and CDR2 SVGAGI. The CDR3 DNA follows: TGTGCCAGCAGTTACTCGACAGGTTGGACTGAAGCTTTCTTT. Encoded protein: CASSYSTGWTEAFF.

J is TRBJ2-5 and V is TRBV28, with 9 positions matching TRBD1. CDR3 length: 14 amino acids. Germline V gene lookup returns CDR1 MDHEN and CDR2 SYDVKM. V lost 7 bases to trimming and J lost 2 bases; unmatched junction nucleotides: 5. The CDR3 spells CASIGQGWQETQYF. The CDR3 DNA reads TGTGCCAGCATCGGACAGGGGTGGCAAGAGACCCAGTACTTC. The full variable domain, completed using reference TRBV28 and TRBJ2-5, is DVKVTQSSRYLVKRTGEKVFLECVQDMDHENMFWYRQDPGLGLRLIYFSYDVKMKEKGDIPEGYSVSREKKERFSLILESASTNQTSMYLCASIGQGWQETQYFGPGTRLLVL.

V and J are TRBV29-1 and TRBJ2-7; D assignment may be TRBD1 or TRBD2 (5 bases each). The CDR3 extends over 11 amino acids. V was trimmed by 5 bases and J by 4 bases, leaving 9 bases between them. The germline V gene has CDR1 SQVTM and CDR2 ANQGSEA. CDR3 sequence (DNA): TGCAGCGTTCTCGAGGGGTACGAGCAGTACTTC. Its protein is CSVLEGYEQYF.

The table lists this clonotype with a few counts. For the CDR3, the DNA is TGCGCCAGCAGGTGGCCCGACGGGATTAGCACAGATACGCAGTATTTT. It yields the protein CASRWPDGISTDTQYF. This rearrangement joins TRBV5-1 to TRBJ2-3, with a weak D call TRBD2 (5 bases). Deletions cut 5 bases from V and 0 bases from J, with 16 bases between. The CDR3 extends over 16 amino acids. Germline V gene data show CDR1 as SGHRS and CDR2 as YFSETQ. Full variable domain (missing parts from reference TRBV5-1 and TRBJ2-3): KAGVTQTPRYLIKTRGQQVTLSCSPISGHRSVSWYQQTPGQGLQFLFEYFSETQRNKGNFPGRFSGRQFSNSRSEMNVSTLELGDSALYLCASRWPDGISTDTQYFGPGTRLTVL.

This chain links TRBV9 with TRBJ2-7; D remains ambiguous. The germline V gene encodes CDR1 SGDLS and CDR2 YYNGEE. V shed 3 bases and J shed 1 base, with 11 bases lying between them. The CDR3 has 14 amino acids. For the CDR3, the DNA is TGTGCCAGCAGCGGTTGGGATAAGTCCTACGAGCAGTACTTC. It specifies CASSGWDKSYEQYF.

This clonotype was observed a handful of times. The V call is TRBV5-1, the J call TRBJ2-1; 7 bases fit TRBD2. CDR1 is SGHRS, CDR2 YFSETQ, per germline. Trimming at V came to 2 bases and at J to 6 bases, leaving 11 bases not matched to a gene. The CDR3 sequence is 16 residues long. In DNA form, the CDR3 reads TGCGCCAGCAGCTTTGCGGCGGGAGCTAAAACCAATGAGCAGTTCTTC. Translating gives CASSFAAGAKTNEQFF.

This clonotype was observed a few times. The V call is TRBV7-2, the J call TRBJ2-7; maybe TRBD2 (6 bases). Trimming stripped 7 bases from V and 6 bases from J, with 19 bases between. CDR1 is SGHTA, CDR2 FQGNSA, per germline. CDR3 length: 14 amino acids. The CDR3 loop reads CASISPGLRGEQYF. CDR3 bases: TGTGCCAGCATATCCCCGGGCCTGCGGGGCGAGCAGTACTTC.

This clonotype has a handful of counts. V usage is TRBV28 and J usage is TRBJ2-1; D gene unclear. The germline gives CDR1 MDHEN, CDR2 SYDVKM. V dropped 6 bases and J dropped 9 bases, with 12 bases sitting between them. CDR3 length equals 12 residues. The CDR3 DNA follows: TGTGCCAGCAGCCCCCAGGCTATTGAGCAGTTCTTC. Its protein product is CASSPQAIEQFF.